This T cell receptor (beta chain) was profiled in a study of T cells after yellow fever vaccination. It was through 5'RACE template switching that TCR cDNA was made, with a universal primer site and UMIs added. TCRdb re-derived calls from the 5' RACE reads in MiXCR, one entry per CDR3 protein. In the table there are 250,000 or so distinct CDR3 sequences, more than 3.5% of which are singletons. Study-wide results and caveats: Abundant bulk-population clonotypes could contaminate the FACS-sorted repertoires. When the response was secondary, it was weaker but reached its peak faster, day 5 versus 15.

There are many counts of this clonotype. Its target is unknown. Germline-derived CDR1 and CDR2 are SGHTA and FQGNSA. The CDR3 totals 13 residues. Trimming removed 3 bases from V and 9 bases from J, with 12 bases in between. The J gene is TRBJ2-1, the V gene TRBV7-2, with D uncertain. The sequenced sample was PBMCs, obtained 15 days after the yellow fever booster vaccination. This TCR derives from a man aged 18-30 years who received the YFV17D yellow fever vaccine. The CDR3 DNA reads as TGTGCCAGCAGCTTTCCGGCAGGCGGTGAGCAGTTCTTC. It is translated as CASSFPAGGEQFF.